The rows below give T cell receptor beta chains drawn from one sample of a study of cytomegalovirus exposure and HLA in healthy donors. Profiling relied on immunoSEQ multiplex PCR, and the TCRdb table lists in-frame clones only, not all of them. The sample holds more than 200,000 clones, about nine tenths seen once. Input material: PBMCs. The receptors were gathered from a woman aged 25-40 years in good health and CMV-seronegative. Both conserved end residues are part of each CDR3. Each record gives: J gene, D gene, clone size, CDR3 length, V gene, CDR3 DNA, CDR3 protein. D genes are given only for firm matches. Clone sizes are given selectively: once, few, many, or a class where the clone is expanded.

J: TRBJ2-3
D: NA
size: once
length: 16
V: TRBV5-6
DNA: TGTGCCAGCAGCAGTGTGGAGCCAGGTTACACAGATACGCAGTATTTT
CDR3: CASSSVEPGYTDTQYF

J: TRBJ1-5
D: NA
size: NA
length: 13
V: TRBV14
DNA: TGTGCCAGCAGCCAAGGGGGATGGCAGCCCCAGCATTTT
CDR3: CASSQGGWQPQHF

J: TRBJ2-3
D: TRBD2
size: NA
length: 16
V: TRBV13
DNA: TGTGCCAGCAGCCGGCCGGGACTAGCGGGCCTGGATACGCAGTATTTT
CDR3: CASSRPGLAGLDTQYF

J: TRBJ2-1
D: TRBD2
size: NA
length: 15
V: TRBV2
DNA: TGTGCCAGCAGTGTCCTAGCGGGAGGGCCCAATGAGCAGTTCTTC
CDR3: CASSVLAGGPNEQFF

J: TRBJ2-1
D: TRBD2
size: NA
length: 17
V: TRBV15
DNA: TGTGCCACCAGCACACCCGGAGGAGCGGGAGGGTTGGGTGAGCAGTTCTTC
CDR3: CATSTPGGAGGLGEQFF

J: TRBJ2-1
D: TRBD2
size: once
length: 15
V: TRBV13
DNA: TGTGCCAGCAGCCATGTTCTGCTAGCGGGAGACGAGCAGTTCTTC
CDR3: CASSHVLLAGDEQFF

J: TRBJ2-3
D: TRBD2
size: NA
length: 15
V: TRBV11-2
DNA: TGTGCCAGCAGCTTTTCGGCTAGCGGAACAGATACGCAGTATTTT
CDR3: CASSFSASGTDTQYF

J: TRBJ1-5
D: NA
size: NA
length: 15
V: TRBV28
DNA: TGTGCCAGCAACAACGTCCGGGGGCCGGATCAGCCCCAGCATTTT
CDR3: CASNNVRGPDQPQHF

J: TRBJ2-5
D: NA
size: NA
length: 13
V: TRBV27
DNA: TGTGCCAGCAGTAGCCAACCATGGAAGGAGCAGTACTTC
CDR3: CASSSQPWKEQYF

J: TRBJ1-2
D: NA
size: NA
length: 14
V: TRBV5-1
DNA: TGCGCCAGCAGCTTGGGCCAGTCTTCCTATGGCTACACCTTC
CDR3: CASSLGQSSYGYTF

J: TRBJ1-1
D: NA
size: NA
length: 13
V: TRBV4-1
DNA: TGCGCCAGCAGACCATCTGGTGGGACTGAAGCTTTCTTT
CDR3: CASRPSGGTEAFF

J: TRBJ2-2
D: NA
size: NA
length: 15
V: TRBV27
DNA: TGTGCCAGCCGCGGGTTATGGCTACCCACCGGGGAGCTGTTTTTT
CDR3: CASRGLWLPTGELFF

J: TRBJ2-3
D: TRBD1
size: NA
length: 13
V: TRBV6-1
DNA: TGTGCCAGTCCGGGACAGGCGACAGATACGCAGTATTTT
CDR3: CASPGQATDTQYF

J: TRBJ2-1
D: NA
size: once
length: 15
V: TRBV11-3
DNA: TGTGCCAGCAGCCTAGGAAAGAGCTCCTACAATGAGCAGTTCTTC
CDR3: CASSLGKSSYNEQFF

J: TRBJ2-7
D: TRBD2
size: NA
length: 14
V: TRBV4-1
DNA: TGCGCCAGCAGCCTTAGCGGGAGGGGATACGAGCAGTACTTC
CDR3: CASSLSGRGYEQYF

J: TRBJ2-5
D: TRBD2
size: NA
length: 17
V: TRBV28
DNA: TGTGCCAGCAGCACAAGGACTAGCGGAGCATTTGAAGAGACCCAGTACTTC
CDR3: CASSTRTSGAFEETQYF

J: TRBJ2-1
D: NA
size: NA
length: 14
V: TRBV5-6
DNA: TGTGCCAGCAGCTTTGGGCGGGTGGGGAATGAGCAGTTCTTC
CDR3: CASSFGRVGNEQFF

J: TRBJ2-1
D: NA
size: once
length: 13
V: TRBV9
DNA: TGTGCCAGCAGCCCCACGGGGCCCGATGAGCAGTTCTTC
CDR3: CASSPTGPDEQFF